The entry that follows covers one TCR beta chain sequence. Using immunoSEQ multiplex PCR, the repertoire was profiled, and TCRdb retains in-frame clones only, with some absent. The sample holds under 85,000 clones, around 91% seen once. V lost 2 bases and J lost 4, with 20 bases in between. The germline V gene encodes CDR1 MDHEN and CDR2 SYDVKM. The CDR3 consists of 17 residues. The sample belongs to a study of blood T cell repertoires in COVID-19. Study background: PBMCs, B-cell-depleted T cells, or T cells provided the cDNA or gDNA that made up the material.

The sequence was collected from a man in his 70s with active or convalescent COVID-19. V usage is TRBV28 and J usage is TRBJ1-2; possibly TRBD1 for D (6 bases). Sequencing was performed on peripheral blood. DNA of the CDR3: TGTGCCAGCAGTTTACCACAACGCCTCAGGGGCCTCTATGGCTACACCTTC. Amino acid sequence: CASSLPQRLRGLYGYTF.